This TCR beta chain was found in a study of shared clonotypes between healthy human individuals. Profiled with immunoSEQ multiplex PCR; TCRdb holds only in-frame clones, not every one. In the table there are about 2.2 million clones, under 95% of which are singletons. The CDR3 runs 13 residues. Germline V CDR1 and CDR2: MDHEN, SYDVKM. V lost 2 bases, J lost 4 bases, and 5 bases lay in between. The naive CD8 population came from CD45RO-negative cells selected for CCR7, without terminally differentiated effector memory CD45RA+ cells. The receptor comes from a man between 18 and 29 years old in good health. Some clones in this sample may be carry-over from other donors' samples. The sample taken for sequencing was naive CD8+ T cells from PBMCs. The chain employs TRBV28 and TRBJ2-2; D gene unclear. As DNA, the CDR3 is TGTGCCAGCAGTTTAAGAAGCACCGGGGAGCTGTTTTTT. It translates to CASSLRSTGELFF.